This is a list of T cell receptor beta chains from one sample in a study of blood T cell repertoires in COVID-19. Method: immunoSEQ multiplex PCR; TCRdb's copy keeps in-frame clones and lacks some. The sample includes fewer than 85,000 clones, around 90% seen only once; the top ten take 7% to 9%. Source material: peripheral blood. These receptors were obtained from a human donor in a cohort sampled during active COVID-19. CDR3s include the opening cysteine and the closing phenylalanine or tryptophan. Fields, in order: D gene, J gene, clone size, V gene, CDR3 protein, CDR3 DNA. The D gene is left open where the match is weak. Where a row states a size, it is once, few, many or the class of an expanded clone; other rows omit it.

>TRBD1|TRBJ2-7|-|TRBV4-2
CASSPINTDRAEQYF
TGTGCCAGCAGCCCGATAAACACCGACAGGGCTGAGCAGTACTTC
>-|TRBJ1-2|-|TRBV19
CASSIETGGLYGYTF
TGTGCCAGTAGTATTGAAACGGGAGGTCTCTATGGCTACACCTTC
>-|TRBJ2-7|-|TRBV27
CASSPESGGAYEQYF
TGTGCCAGCAGTCCCGAGTCCGGCGGAGCCTACGAGCAGTACTTC
>TRBD1|TRBJ1-6|-|TRBV4-3
CASSSRDRGLPLHF
TGCGCCAGCAGCTCCCGGGACAGGGGTTTACCCCTCCACTTT
>-|TRBJ1-3|-|TRBV12-3/TRBV12-4
CASRYRVNTIYF
TGTGCCAGCAGGTACAGGGTGAACACCATATATTTT
>-|TRBJ2-7|-|TRBV15
CATSSSRAGRQSYEQYF
TGTGCCACCAGCAGCTCCCGTGCGGGCAGACAATCCTACGAGCAGTACTTC
>TRBD1|TRBJ2-7|-|TRBV5-5
CASSSPQGVSSYEQYF
TGTGCCAGCAGTTCCCCGCAGGGGGTAAGCTCCTACGAGCAGTACTTC
>-|TRBJ1-5|-|TRBV27
CASSSGGGTYQPQHF
TGTGCCAGCAGTTCGGGCGGGGGAACGTATCAGCCCCAGCATTTT
>-|TRBJ1-1|once|TRBV18
CASSPNSLNTEAFF
TGTGCCAGCTCACCAAACAGCTTGAACACTGAAGCTTTCTTT
>TRBD2|TRBJ2-7|-|TRBV25-1
CASSDLSGGLTDEQYF
TGTGCCAGCAGTGACCTTAGCGGGGGGCTAACCGACGAGCAGTACTTC
>-|TRBJ1-5|once|TRBV30
CAWSRRMGGGQPQHF
TGTGCCTGGAGCCGGAGAATGGGGGGGGGTCAGCCCCAGCATTTT
>TRBD2|TRBJ2-1|-|TRBV7-9
CASSPSGSLNNEQFF
TGTGCCAGCAGTCCTAGCGGGAGTCTTAACAATGAGCAGTTCTTC
>TRBD1|TRBJ1-2|-|TRBV19
CASSISGTGGVDYGYTF
TGTGCCAGTAGTATATCCGGCACAGGGGGCGTGGACTATGGCTACACCTTC
>TRBD2|TRBJ2-3|-|TRBV7-8
CASSLFFGGGGAPTDTQYF
TGTGCCAGCAGCTTATTTTTCGGCGGCGGGGGGGCCCCCACAGATACGCAGTATTTT
>TRBD1|TRBJ1-4|-|TRBV7-9
CASSPRDSVNEKLFF
TGTGCCAGCAGCCCGCGGGACAGCGTTAATGAAAAACTGTTTTTT
>TRBD1|TRBJ1-1|-|TRBV5-4
CASSLRQGANTEAFF
TGTGCCAGCAGCTTGCGTCAGGGGGCGAACACTGAAGCTTTCTTT
>-|TRBJ2-5|-|TRBV6-6
CASSYRTPQETQYF
TGTGCCAGCAGTTACAGAACACCCCAAGAGACCCAGTACTTC
>TRBD1|TRBJ2-7|-|TRBV6-5
CASSSGTGGGEQYF
TGTGCCAGCAGTTCCGGGACAGGAGGGGGCGAGCAGTACTTC